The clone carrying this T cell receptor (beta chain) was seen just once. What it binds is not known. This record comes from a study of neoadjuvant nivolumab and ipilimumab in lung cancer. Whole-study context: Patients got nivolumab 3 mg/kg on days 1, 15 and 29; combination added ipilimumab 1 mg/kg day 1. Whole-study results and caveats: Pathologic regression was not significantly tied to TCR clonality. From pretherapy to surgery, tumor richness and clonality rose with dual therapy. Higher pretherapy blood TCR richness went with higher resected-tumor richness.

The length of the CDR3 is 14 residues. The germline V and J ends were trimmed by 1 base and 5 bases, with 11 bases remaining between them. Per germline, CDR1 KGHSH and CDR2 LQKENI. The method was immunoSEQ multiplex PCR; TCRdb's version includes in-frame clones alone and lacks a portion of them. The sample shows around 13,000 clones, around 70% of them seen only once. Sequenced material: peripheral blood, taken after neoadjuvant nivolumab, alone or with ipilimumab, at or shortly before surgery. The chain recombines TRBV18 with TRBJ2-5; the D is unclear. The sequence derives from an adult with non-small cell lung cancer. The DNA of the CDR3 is TGTGCCAGCTCACCACAGGCAGGTCGGGAGACCCAGTACTTC. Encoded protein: CASSPQAGRETQYF.